These 21 T cell receptor beta chains were sequenced from one sample in a study of blood T cells in healthy people across ages. Then a second PCR, running roughly 6 to 12 cycles, was carried out with a sample-barcoded 5' primer and a J-beta primer mix. TCRdb reprocessed the 5' RACE reads with MiXCR, giving one entry per CDR3 protein. The table includes 1.5 million or so distinct CDR3 sequences, 35% to 45% detected once. The source material was blood. The receptors were gathered from a young woman in good health.

The chain is built from TRBV5-6 and TRBJ2-3, with 9 positions matching TRBD2. Germline CDR1 SGHDT, CDR2 YYEEEE. V lost 3 bases to trimming and J lost 1 base; unmatched junction nucleotides: 3. This CDR3 contains 15 residues. In nucleotides, the CDR3 is TGTGCCAGCAGCTGGAAGCGGGGGGGCACAGATACGCAGTATTTT. Amino acid sequence: CASSWKRGGTDTQYF.

This clonotype was counted only a few times. The V and J genes are TRBV9 and TRBJ2-1; D might be TRBD1 (6 bases). Trimming cost V 4 bases and J 7 bases, with 12 bases left between them. The germline V gene has CDR1 SGDLS and CDR2 YYNGEE. The CDR3 consists of 13 residues. Here the CDR3 DNA reads TGTGCCAGCAGCCTCAGGACAGAAAATGAGCAGTTCTTC. Amino acid sequence: CASSLRTENEQFF.

This clonotype was seen a few times. The rearrangement joins TRBV27 to TRBJ2-1, with 14 bases identical to TRBD2. The CDR3 consists of 15 residues. Germline V gives CDR1 MNHEY, CDR2 SMNVEV (reference sequence). J was trimmed by 9 bases and V by 4 bases; bases with no gene match: 5. Here the CDR3 reads CASSYGTSGRGEQFF. The CDR3, as DNA: TGTGCCAGCAGTTACGGGACTAGCGGGAGAGGTGAGCAGTTCTTC.

This clonotype was counted a few times. The chain is built from TRBV5-1 and TRBJ1-2, with D uncertain. V shed 5 bases and J shed 3 bases, with 5 bases lying between them. The CDR3 extends over 11 amino acids. Germline lookup yields CDR1 SGHRS and CDR2 YFSETQ. The CDR3 region is CASRADYGYTF. CDR3 sequence (DNA): TGCGCCAGCAGGGCGGACTATGGCTACACCTTC.

CDR3 sequence: CATTTRDSPLHF. CDR3 sequence (DNA): TGTGCCACCACCACCAGGGATTCACCCCTCCACTTT. The chain uses TRBV28 and TRBJ1-6; a possible D gene is TRBD1 (5 bases). V was shortened by 10 bases and J by 8 bases, with 12 bases between the two germline ends. Germline V gene sequence: CDR1 MDHEN, CDR2 SYDVKM. This CDR3 is built from 12 residues. Full variable domain (remainder filled in from reference TRBV28 and TRBJ1-6): DVKVTQSSRYLVKRTGEKVFLECVQDMDHENMFWYRQDPGLGLRLIYFSYDVKMKEKGDIPEGYSVSREKKERFSLILESASTNQTSMYLCATTTRDSPLHFGNGTRLTVT.

The chain combines TRBV3-1 with TRBJ1-1; a weak D match, TRBD1 (5 bases). There are 15 residues in the CDR3. Germline CDR1 is LGHDT and CDR2 is YNNKEL (reference sequence). Between the trimmed V and J ends, which lost 0 bases and 7 bases, there was a span of 15 bases. CDR3 region: CASSQDGATSSEAFF. The DNA of the CDR3 is TGTGCCAGCAGCCAAGATGGGGCAACCTCCAGTGAAGCTTTCTTT.

V usage is TRBV29-1 and J usage is TRBJ1-2, with D perhaps TRBD1 (5 bases). The CDR3 extends over 12 amino acids. The V gene's germline CDR1 is SQVTM and CDR2 ANQGSEA. V was cut by 5 bases and J by 2 bases, with 9 bases left in between. The CDR3 sequence is CSVNTGNYGYTF. CDR3 bases: TGCAGCGTTAATACAGGAAACTATGGCTACACCTTC.

This clonotype was counted between two and nine times. V gene TRBV21-1 combines with J gene TRBJ2-1; the table's D call, TRBD1, has no DNA check behind it. TRBV21-1 is listed as a pseudogene. The CDR3 covers 15 residues. The CDR3 DNA reads TGTGCCAGCACTTCTCCAGGACAGGGGGCCGGTGAGCAGTTCTTC. It encodes CASTSPGQGAGEQFF.

V usage is TRBV7-3 and J usage is TRBJ2-3; D is undetermined. Germline loops: CDR1 SGHTA, CDR2 FQGTGA. V lost 3 bases to trimming and J lost 3 bases, with 7 bases between them. CDR3 length equals 13 residues. This CDR3 reads CASSFARTDTQYF. CDR3 DNA sequence: TGTGCCAGCAGCTTTGCTCGAACAGATACGCAGTATTTT.

This clonotype was seen only a few times. This sequence joins TRBV7-2 and TRBJ2-3, with TRBD2 identical over 10 bases. J lost 0 bases, V lost 3 bases, and 9 bases had no gene match. The germline V gene has CDR1 SGHTA and CDR2 FQGNSA. The CDR3 is 18 amino acids. The CDR3 region has the DNA TGTGCCAGCAGCTTGTCCGGGACTAGCGAGACTAGCACAGATACGCAGTATTTT. Amino acid sequence: CASSLSGTSETSTDTQYF.

This chain links TRBV27 with TRBJ1-2, with no clear D. The germline gives CDR1 MNHEY, CDR2 SMNVEV (reference sequence). The V gene lost 8 bases and the J gene lost 4 bases, with 14 bases spanning the gap. The CDR3 runs to 13 residues. The CDR3 bases are TGTGCCAGCGGGGAGTCTGGCGGCTATGGCTACACCTTC. Translated: CASGESGGYGYTF.

This rearrangement joins TRBV28 to TRBJ1-5; D unclear. Germline V CDR1 and CDR2: MDHEN, SYDVKM. Trimming removed 4 bases from V and 0 bases from J, with 10 bases in between. The CDR3 length is 15 residues. The DNA of the CDR3 is TGTGCCAGCAGTTCCCCCGGGGATAGCAATCAGCCCCAGCATTTT. Encoded protein: CASSSPGDSNQPQHF. The variable domain in full, completed from reference TRBV28 and TRBJ1-5, reads DVKVTQSSRYLVKRTGEKVFLECVQDMDHENMFWYRQDPGLGLRLIYFSYDVKMKEKGDIPEGYSVSREKKERFSLILESASTNQTSMYLCASSSPGDSNQPQHFGDGTRLSIL.

The J gene is TRBJ2-1, the V gene TRBV3-1; 7 bases are shared with TRBD2. Germline V gene data show CDR1 as LGHDT and CDR2 as YNNKEL (reference sequence). V was clipped by 0 bases and J by 1 base; unmatched bases: 6. The CDR3 length is 17 residues. The CDR3 loop reads CASSQEPLAISYNEQFF. CDR3 nucleotide sequence: TGTGCCAGCAGCCAAGAGCCACTAGCGATATCCTACAATGAGCAGTTCTTC.

The rearrangement links TRBV27 to TRBJ1-5; D may be TRBD1 (6 bases). V gave up 1 base and J gave up 4 bases, with 14 bases separating them. Germline V CDR1 and CDR2: MNHEY, SMNVEV (reference sequence). The CDR3 totals 16 residues. In DNA, the CDR3 is TGTGCCAGCAGTTTATTGTTCAGGGGTGTTAATCAGCCCCAGCATTTT. Translating gives CASSLLFRGVNQPQHF.

This chain uses TRBV27 with TRBJ2-6; weak D call: TRBD1 (6 bases). Germline assignment: CDR1 MNHEY and CDR2 SMNVEV (reference sequence). Trimming removed 7 bases at V and 2 bases at J, with 18 bases between. This CDR3 has 17 amino acids. CDR3 protein: CASTRTVESAGANVLTF. CDR3 coding DNA: TGTGCCAGCACTCGGACAGTGGAATCGGCTGGGGCCAACGTCCTGACTTTC.

This clonotype turned up a few times. The V call is TRBV7-6, the J call TRBJ2-4; 7 bases fit TRBD2. TRBJ2-7 matches the DNA end more closely, so the J call is doubtful. From germline, CDR1 is SGHVS and CDR2 FNYEAQ. The CDR3 covers 17 residues. The CDR3 loop reads CASSQGGASGLLGEQYF. The DNA for the CDR3 is TGTGCCAGCAGTCAAGGTGGGGCTAGCGGACTCCTGGGCGAGCAGTACTTC.

V usage is TRBV4-2 and J usage is TRBJ1-1; D is unclear. The CDR3 loop spans 16 amino acids. From germline, CDR1 is LGHNA and CDR2 YNFKEQ. The V end lost 1 base, the J end lost 1 base, and 13 bases lay between the germline ends. CDR3 bases: TGTGCCAGCAGCCAAGTTGTCGGCCGGGGGAACACTGAAGCTTTCTTT. Amino acids: CASSQVVGRGNTEAFF.

In this sample, this clonotype turned up a few times. The rearrangement links TRBV27 to TRBJ2-5; D possibly corresponds to TRBD2 (5 bases). Germline assignment: CDR1 MNHEY and CDR2 SMNVEV (reference sequence). V lost 5 bases and J 3 bases, leaving 16 bases between the germline ends. This CDR3 region has 15 residues. CDR3: CASSPKTRAEETQYF. As DNA, the CDR3 is TGTGCCAGCAGTCCTAAAACGCGGGCAGAAGAGACCCAGTACTTC.

The genes are TRBV7-3 and TRBJ1-1; 9 bases map to TRBD1. Trimming removed 1 base from V and 8 bases from J; junction bases left unmatched: 5. CDR1 is SGHTA and CDR2 is FQGTGA in the germline V gene. This CDR3 spans 14 amino acids. CDR3 sequence (DNA): TGTGCCAGCAGCTTAAAAGCCGGACAGGGGGAAGCTTTCTTT. Residues: CASSLKAGQGEAFF.

This chain joins TRBV30 and TRBJ1-5; tentatively, D is TRBD1 (5 bases). The CDR3 is 13 amino acids. Germline CDR1 GTSNPN, CDR2 SVGIG (reference sequence). V lost 3 bases and J lost 5, with 11 bases in between. In DNA, the CDR3 is TGTGCCTGGAGCAATGGGGGTTATCAGCCCCAGCATTTT. Its protein is CAWSNGGYQPQHF.

This chain connects TRBV6-2 or TRBV6-3 to TRBJ1-5; D ambiguous. Germline V gene data show CDR1 as MNHEY and CDR2 as SVGEGT. The CDR3 contains 14 residues. Trimming cost V 7 bases and J 0 bases, with 10 bases left between them. CDR3 coding DNA: TGTGCCAGCAAAAGTACGGGTAGCAATCAGCCCCAGCATTTT. Translated, it gives CASKSTGSNQPQHF.